Each of the 3 T cell receptor beta chains below was sequenced from the same sample in a study of regulatory T cells in long-lasting Graves disease. Described time point: persistent/refractory GD, antithyroid drugs over 5 years with positive TRAb. PBMC-extracted RNA yielded the TCR library. To make TCR beta libraries, researchers used iRepertoire HTBI primers and Arm-PCR of CDR3 regions. TCRdb passed the multiplex PCR reads through MiXCR, listing each CDR3 protein once. The data show 420,000 or so distinct CDR3 sequences, less than 25% seen once. The sequencing here drew on peripheral blood mononuclear cells (PBMCs), taken when the disease was refractory, from a patient treated with antithyroid drugs. The receptors shown here come from a female donor with Graves disease.

This clonotype was recorded at least ten times. V gene TRBV12-3 or TRBV12-4 combines with J gene TRBJ1-5; TRBD1 matches at 9 bases. After removal of 8 bases from V and 5 bases from J, the junction contained 1 base not matched to a gene. The CDR3 is 12 amino acids. The CDR3 sequence is CASGTGYQPQHF. CDR3 sequence (DNA): TGTGCCAGCGGGACAGGGTATCAGCCCCAGCATTTT.

The chain has TRBV7-9 and TRBJ2-7, with D perhaps matching TRBD2 (6 bases). The V end lost 8 bases, the J end lost 4 bases, and 12 bases lay between the germline ends. The CDR3 loop spans 12 amino acids. Germline V gene lookup returns CDR1 SEHNR and CDR2 FQNEAQ (reference sequence). CDR3 nucleotides: TGTGCCAGCGGAGGGAACTGGTACGAGCAGTACTTC. This sequence encodes CASGGNWYEQYF.

The chain recombines TRBV7-2 with TRBJ2-5; no reliable D call. This CDR3 comprises 16 residues. Germline V lookup: CDR1 SGHTA, CDR2 FQGNSA. The V gene lost 5 bases and the J gene lost 5 bases, with 21 bases spanning the gap. CDR3 region: CASSLDKTPLGETQYF. In DNA, the CDR3 is TGTGCCAGCAGCCTCGATAAGACACCCCTGGGGGAGACCCAGTACTTC.